This T cell receptor (beta chain) was profiled in a study of siplizumab effects on memory and regulatory T cells. Trimming removed 0 bases at V and 0 bases at J, with 10 bases between. This CDR3 is built from 16 residues. Per germline, CDR1 SGHDT and CDR2 YYEEEE. This clone was detected only once. Produced via immunoSEQ multiplex PCR; TCRdb's table is partial and in-frame only. The sample has more than 90,000 clones, roughly 94% seen once. The sequencing sample was made of non-Treg CD4+ T cells sorted from blood. The chain is built from TRBV5-6 and TRBJ1-5; D possibly corresponds to TRBD1 (6 bases). The TCR comes from a human donor in good health. CDR3 DNA: TGTGCCAGCAGCTTGGCTGGGGGGCCTAGCAATCAGCCCCAGCATTTT. Its translation is CASSLAGGPSNQPQHF.